The subject of this entry is one T cell receptor (beta chain). There are many counts of this clonotype. The antigen it recognizes is unknown. Base-call qualities are not available, and no considerably larger clone is one nucleotide away. This record belongs to a study of T-cell reconstitution after alpha-beta-depleted transplantation in children (TCRdb year 2016). Turning to the overall study: T-cell immune reconstitution after TCRalphabeta/CD19-depleted allogeneic hematopoietic cell transplantation in children was quantitatively tracked in the study by means of TCR repertoire profiling. The full study reports these points: About two months after transplant, the apparently early recovery of alphabetaT-cell counts reportedly depended on just several hundred clones that had expanded rapidly and came from non-depleted graft cells. In some patients, the high TCRbeta diversity seen at day 60 was put down to recipient T cells and intrathymic progenitors that had survived conditioning. Over the following months the frequencies of hyperexpanded clones went down, and after one year T-cell counts and TCRbeta diversity were mostly credited to newly produced T cells.

The treatment or condition label, as the study defines it: allogeneic hematopoietic cell transplantation with graft depleted of TCRalphabeta T cells and CD19 B cells. TCRalphabeta/CD19-depleted allogeneic hematopoietic cell grafts were given to the transplant recipients, all of whom were children. Library creation used PCR. For sequencing, an Illumina HiSeq 2500 was employed. TCR libraries were prepared with molecular barcoding, using unique molecular identifiers to normalize TCRbeta repertoire quantification. TCRdb reanalyzed the raw reads on its own, using fastp at Q25 for trimming and MiXCR for clone calling, and kept in-frame beta chains. Entries that share a CDR3 protein sequence are merged under the most common genes and DNA. Within this sample are 330,000 or so distinct CDR3 sequences, with around a tenth of them counted one time only. The ten largest make up 7.5% of the sample. Clipping removes 2 bases from V and 6 bases from J, with 14 as the unmatched junction base count. Its CDR3 holds 17 amino acids, cysteine through phenylalanine. The retained sequence is limited to the CDR3, 51 bases, with the frame set at the first base. The CDR1 and CDR2 encoded by the germline V gene are SGHRS and YFSETQ.

The receptor's source is a boy less than two years old with acute myeloid leukemia, due to receive a stem cell transplant. The chain uses TRBV5-1 and TRBJ2-3; 8 middle bases align to TRBD2. This sample comprised PBMCs, obtained before TCRalphabeta/CD19-depleted stem cell transplant. The CDR3 region: CASSLPPGTSWADTQYF. In nucleotides, the sequence is TGCGCCAGCAGCTTACCCCCCGGGACTAGTTGGGCGGATACGCAGTATTTT. When the CDR3 is completed using the reference TRBV5-1 and TRBJ2-3 genes on either side, the full variable domain is KAGVTQTPRYLIKTRGQQVTLSCSPISGHRSVSWYQQTPGQGLQFLFEYFSETQRNKGNFPGRFSGRQFSNSRSEMNVSTLELGDSALYLCASSLPPGTSWADTQYFGPGTRLTVL.